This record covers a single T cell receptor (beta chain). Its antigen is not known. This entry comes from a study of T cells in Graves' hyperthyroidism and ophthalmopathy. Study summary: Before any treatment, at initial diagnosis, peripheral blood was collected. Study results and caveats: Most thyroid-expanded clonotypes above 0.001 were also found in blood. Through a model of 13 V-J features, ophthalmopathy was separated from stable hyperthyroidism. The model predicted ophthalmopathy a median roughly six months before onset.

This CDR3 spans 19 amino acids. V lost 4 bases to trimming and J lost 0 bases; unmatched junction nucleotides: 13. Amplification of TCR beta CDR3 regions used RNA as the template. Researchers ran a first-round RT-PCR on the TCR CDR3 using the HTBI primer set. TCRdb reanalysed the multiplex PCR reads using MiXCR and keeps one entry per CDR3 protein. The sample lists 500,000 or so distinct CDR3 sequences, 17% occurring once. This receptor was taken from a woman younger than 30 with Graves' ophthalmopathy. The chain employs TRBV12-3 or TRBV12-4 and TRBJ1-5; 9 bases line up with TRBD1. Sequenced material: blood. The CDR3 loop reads CASSSPTGTGPYSNQPQHF. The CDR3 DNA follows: TGTGCCAGCAGTTCCCCCACAGGGACAGGGCCGTATAGCAATCAGCCCCAGCATTTT.